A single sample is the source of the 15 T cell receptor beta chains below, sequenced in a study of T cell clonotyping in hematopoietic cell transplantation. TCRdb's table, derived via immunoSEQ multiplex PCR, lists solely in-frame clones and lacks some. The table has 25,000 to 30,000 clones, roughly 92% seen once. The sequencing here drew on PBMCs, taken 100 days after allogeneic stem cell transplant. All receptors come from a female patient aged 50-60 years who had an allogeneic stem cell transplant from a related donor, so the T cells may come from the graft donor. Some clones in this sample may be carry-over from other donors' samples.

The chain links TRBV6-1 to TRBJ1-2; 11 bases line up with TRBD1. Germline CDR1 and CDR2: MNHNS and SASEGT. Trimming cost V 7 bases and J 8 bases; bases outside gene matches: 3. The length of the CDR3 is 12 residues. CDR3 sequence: CASTWDRGGYTF. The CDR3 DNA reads TGTGCCAGCACATGGGACAGGGGGGGCTACACCTTC.

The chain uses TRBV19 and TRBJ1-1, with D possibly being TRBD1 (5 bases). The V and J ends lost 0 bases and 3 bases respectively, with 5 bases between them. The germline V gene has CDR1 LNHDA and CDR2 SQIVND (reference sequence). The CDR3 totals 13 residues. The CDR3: CASSIDRDTEAFF. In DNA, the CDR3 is TGTGCCAGTAGTATAGACAGGGACACTGAAGCTTTCTTT.

The CDR3 sequence is CASSSGSGANYGYTF. The DNA of the CDR3 is TGCGCCAGCAGTTCCGGGAGCGGGGCTAACTATGGCTACACCTTC. This chain uses TRBV4-1 with TRBJ1-2; no firm D call. The germline CDR1 and CDR2 sequences are MGHRA and YSYEKL. V was trimmed by 6 bases and J by 0 bases, leaving 14 bases between them. This CDR3 is built from 15 residues.

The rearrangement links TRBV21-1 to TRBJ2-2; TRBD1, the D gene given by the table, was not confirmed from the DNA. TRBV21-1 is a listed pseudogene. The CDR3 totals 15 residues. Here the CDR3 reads CASSICDKDIGELFF. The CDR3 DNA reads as TGTGCCAGCAGCATCTGTGACAAAGACATCGGGGAGCTGTTTTTT.

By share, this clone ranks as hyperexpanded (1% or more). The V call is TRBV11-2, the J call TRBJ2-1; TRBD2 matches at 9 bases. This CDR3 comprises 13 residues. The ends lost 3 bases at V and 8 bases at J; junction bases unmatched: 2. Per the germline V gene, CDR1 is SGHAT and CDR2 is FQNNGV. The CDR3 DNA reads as TGTGCCAGCAGCTTCGTAGCGGGAGATGAGCAGTTCTTC. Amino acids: CASSFVAGDEQFF.

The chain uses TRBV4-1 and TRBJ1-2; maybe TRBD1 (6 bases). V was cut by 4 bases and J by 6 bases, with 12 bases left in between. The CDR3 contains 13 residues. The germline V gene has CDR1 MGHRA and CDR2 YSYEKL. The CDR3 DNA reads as TGCGCCAGCAGCCCAGTACAGGGTAATGGCTACACCTTC. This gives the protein CASSPVQGNGYTF.

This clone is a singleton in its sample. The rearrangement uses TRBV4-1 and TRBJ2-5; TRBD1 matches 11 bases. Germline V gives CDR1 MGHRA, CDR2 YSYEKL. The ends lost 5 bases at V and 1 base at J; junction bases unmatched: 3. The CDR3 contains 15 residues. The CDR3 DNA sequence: TGCGCCAGCAGCGGACAGGGGGCCGTCCAAGAGACCCAGTACTTC. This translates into CASSGQGAVQETQYF.

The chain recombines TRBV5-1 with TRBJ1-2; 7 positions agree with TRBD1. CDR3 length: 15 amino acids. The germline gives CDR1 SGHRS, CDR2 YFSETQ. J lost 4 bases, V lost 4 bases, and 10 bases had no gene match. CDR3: CASSVEGQVIYGYTF. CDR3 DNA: TGCGCCAGCAGCGTCGAAGGACAGGTTATCTATGGCTACACCTTC.

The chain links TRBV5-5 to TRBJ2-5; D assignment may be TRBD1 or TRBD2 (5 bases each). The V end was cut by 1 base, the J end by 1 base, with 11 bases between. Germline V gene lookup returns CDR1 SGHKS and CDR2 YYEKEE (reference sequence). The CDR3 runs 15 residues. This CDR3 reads CASSLWGRLQETQYF. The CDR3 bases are TGTGCCAGCAGCTTGTGGGGGAGACTCCAAGAGACCCAGTACTTC.

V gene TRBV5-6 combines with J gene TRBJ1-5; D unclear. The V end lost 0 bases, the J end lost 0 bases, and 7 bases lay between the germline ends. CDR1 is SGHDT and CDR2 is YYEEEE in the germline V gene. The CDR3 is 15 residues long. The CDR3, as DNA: TGTGCCAGCAGCTTGGGACGGCCTAGCAATCAGCCCCAGCATTTT. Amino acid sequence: CASSLGRPSNQPQHF.

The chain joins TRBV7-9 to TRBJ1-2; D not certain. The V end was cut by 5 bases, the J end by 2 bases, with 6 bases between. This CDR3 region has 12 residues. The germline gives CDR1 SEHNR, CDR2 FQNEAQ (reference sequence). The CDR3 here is CASSPDNYGYTF. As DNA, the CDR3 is TGTGCCAGCAGCCCCGACAACTATGGCTACACCTTC.

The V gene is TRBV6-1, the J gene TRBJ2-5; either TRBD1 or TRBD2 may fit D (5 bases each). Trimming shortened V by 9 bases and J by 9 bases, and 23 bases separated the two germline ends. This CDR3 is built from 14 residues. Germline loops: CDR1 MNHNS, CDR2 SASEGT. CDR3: CASQLGPSDLAQYF. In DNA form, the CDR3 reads TGTGCCAGTCAACTGGGACCGAGCGATTTGGCCCAGTACTTC.

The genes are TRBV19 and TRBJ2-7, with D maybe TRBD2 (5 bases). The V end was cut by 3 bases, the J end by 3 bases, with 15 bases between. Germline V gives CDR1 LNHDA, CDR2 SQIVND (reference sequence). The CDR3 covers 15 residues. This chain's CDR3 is CASSIGVDSYYEQYF. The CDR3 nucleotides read TGTGCCAGTAGTATCGGGGTGGACTCATACTACGAGCAGTACTTC.

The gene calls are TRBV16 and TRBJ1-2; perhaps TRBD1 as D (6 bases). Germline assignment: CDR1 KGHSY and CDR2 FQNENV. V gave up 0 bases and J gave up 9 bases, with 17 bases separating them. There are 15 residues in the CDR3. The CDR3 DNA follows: TGTGCCAGCAGCCAATCGGAGGACAGCCTCGGGCGCTACACCTTC. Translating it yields CASSQSEDSLGRYTF.

CDR3 DNA: TGCGCCAGCAGCCCTGGGGGCGACTATGGCTACACCTTC. Translated, it gives CASSPGGDYGYTF. The chain couples TRBV5-1 to TRBJ1-2; D might be TRBD1 (6 bases). The CDR3 is 13 residues long. The V gene lost 4 bases and the J gene lost 3 bases, with 10 bases spanning the gap. Germline lookup yields CDR1 SGHRS and CDR2 YFSETQ.